These T cell receptor beta chains were read from a single sample in a study of long-term antiretroviral therapy in people with HIV. Sequenced by immunoSEQ multiplex PCR; TCRdb stores in-frame clones only, minus some. The data show about 15,000 clones, approximately 73% seen once. The sequences come from unsorted PBMCs, collected approximately 2.5 years before starting antiretroviral therapy. The receptors were gathered from a woman between 50 and 59 years old with HIV. The CDR3 runs from the conserved cysteine through the conserved F or W. The D gene is left open where the match is weak.

>TRBJ1-5|TRBV4-1|TRBD1
CASSPGQGVQPQHF
>TRBJ1-1|TRBV30|-
CAWSDPLPEAFF
>TRBJ2-5|TRBV27|-
CASSLAGFQETQYF
>TRBJ2-1|TRBV11-3|-
CASSAGFSVEEQFF
>TRBJ2-7|TRBV5-4|TRBD1
CASRPGQGAYEQYF
>TRBJ2-5|TRBV18|-
CASSLDRRRQETQYF
>TRBJ1-3|TRBV7-6|-
CASSPSDLIGNTIYF
>TRBJ1-5|TRBV4-1|-
CASSQEWGDQPQHF
>TRBJ1-2|TRBV7-8|-
CASSLMLAGEGYGYTF
>TRBJ1-1|TRBV5-1|-
CASTSDTEAFF
>TRBJ2-5|TRBV27|-
CASGLQGQETQYF
>TRBJ2-1|TRBV10-2|TRBD1
CASRMDPNGDREYEQFF
>TRBJ1-1|TRBV5-1|TRBD1
CASSRGQGRNTEAFF
>TRBJ2-1|TRBV7-9|-
CASSSGRVLSYNEQFF
>TRBJ2-7|TRBV23-1|-
CASSQSPGAYEQYF
>TRBJ2-2|TRBV10-1|TRBD1
CASSSGGATGELFF
>TRBJ1-1|TRBV5-1|-
CASSYGGTVNTEAFF
>TRBJ2-3|TRBV25-1|TRBD2
CASSGGLAGGPWTQYF